This T cell receptor beta chain originates from a study of T cells in Graves' hyperthyroidism and ophthalmopathy. From RNA transcripts, TCR beta CDR3 regions were amplified. HTBI primers were the set used in a first-round RT-PCR of the TCR CDR3. TCRdb fed the multiplex PCR reads into MiXCR, producing one record per CDR3 protein. The data contain 300,000 to 500,000 distinct CDR3 sequences, around 15% of them singletons. This clonotype has at least ten counts. The study excluded patients with uncontrolled infection, other autoimmune disease, pregnancy or lactation. Germline CDR1 and CDR2: KGHSH and LQKENI. V dropped 1 base and J dropped 7 bases, with 5 bases sitting between them. CDR3 length equals 12 residues.

The source material was blood. The J gene is TRBJ2-1, the V gene TRBV18; D unresolved. This TCR was sampled from a man between 45 and 60 years old with Graves' ophthalmopathy. CDR3 sequence (DNA): TGTGCCAGCTCACCACGAAGGAATGAGCAGTTCTTC. This translates into CASSPRRNEQFF.